Listed below are T cell receptor beta chains from one sample, sequenced in a study of shared clonotypes between healthy human individuals. TCRdb's copy holds only in-frame clones and misses some; the assay was immunoSEQ multiplex PCR. Altogether hundreds of thousands of clones are present, about 95% being singletons, with the ten largest covering about 0.11%. Input material: naive CD8+ T cells sorted from blood. The receptors derive from a woman aged 25 to 39 in good health. Each CDR3 is given with its conserved first and last residue. D genes are given only for firm matches. Not every row has a clone size; where given, it reads once, few, many or a size class.

J gene	V gene	clone size	D gene	CDR3 protein	CDR3 DNA
TRBJ2-7	TRBV7-2	-	-	CASSLDSEENEQYF	TGTGCCAGCAGCTTAGATTCGGAGGAGAACGAGCAGTACTTC
TRBJ1-4	TRBV4-1	-	-	CASSQRAFDEKLFF	TGCGCCAGCAGTCAGAGGGCTTTCGACGAAAAACTGTTTTTT
TRBJ2-3	TRBV18	-	TRBD2	CASSPPRLAGPTQYF	TGTGCCAGCTCACCACCGAGACTAGCGGGTCCTACGCAGTATTTT
TRBJ2-3	TRBV4-2	-	TRBD2	CASSQEASGHSTDTQYF	TGTGCCAGCAGCCAAGAGGCTAGCGGACATAGCACAGATACGCAGTATTTT
TRBJ1-5	TRBV2	once	-	CASIGGGSNQPQHF	TGTGCCAGCATAGGAGGGGGGAGCAATCAGCCCCAGCATTTT
TRBJ2-1	TRBV9	-	-	CASSGTVEFF	TGTGCCAGCAGCGGAACTGTGGAGTTCTTC
TRBJ1-1	TRBV28	-	TRBD1	CASSLLRTGGRAFF	TGTGCCAGCAGTTTATTAAGGACAGGGGGCAGGGCTTTCTTT
TRBJ1-5	TRBV4-1	few	-	CASSQDGPQHF	TGCGCCAGCAGCCAAGATGGGCCCCAGCATTTT
TRBJ1-2	TRBV5-6	-	-	CASSLGVNYGYTF	TGTGCCAGCAGCCTCGGGGTAAACTATGGCTACACCTTC
TRBJ2-1	TRBV27	-	TRBD1	CASSLSGGYNEQFF	TGTGCCAGCAGTTTGTCAGGGGGATACAATGAGCAGTTCTTC
TRBJ1-2	TRBV29-1	-	-	CSAFDALGYTF	TGCAGCGCCTTTGACGCTCTTGGCTACACCTTC
TRBJ2-5	TRBV2	-	TRBD2	CASRREGQETQYF	TGTGCCAGCAGGCGGGAGGGCCAGGAGACCCAGTACTTC
TRBJ1-1	TRBV7-2	few	-	CASSLGSGTEAFF	TGTGCCAGCAGCTTAGGCTCCGGCACTGAAGCTTTCTTT
TRBJ2-7	TRBV6-1	-	TRBD1	CASSEAQGGSYEQYF	TGTGCCAGCAGTGAAGCACAGGGGGGCTCCTACGAGCAGTACTTC
TRBJ2-1	TRBV4-2	-	TRBD1	CASSHEAGTGTYNEQFF	TGTGCCAGCAGCCATGAAGCCGGGACAGGGACGTACAATGAGCAGTTCTTC
TRBJ1-2	TRBV5-1	-	-	CASSLDRANYGYTF	TGCGCCAGCAGCTTGGACAGGGCTAACTATGGCTACACCTTC
TRBJ1-1	TRBV20-1	-	-	CSARDYTEAFF	TGCAGTGCCCGAGACTACACTGAAGCTTTCTTT
TRBJ2-7	TRBV6-1	-	-	CASSWTPTYEQYF	TGTGCCAGCAGTTGGACACCGACCTACGAGCAGTACTTC
TRBJ2-7	TRBV27	-	TRBD2	CASSPAINTETSGSSYEQYF	TGTGCCAGCAGCCCTGCGATTAACACCGAGACTAGCGGGAGCTCCTACGAGCAGTACTTC
TRBJ1-4	TRBV18	-	TRBD1	CASSHEQGSYRVPNEKLFF	TGTGCCAGCTCACACGAACAGGGGTCATATCGAGTGCCTAATGAAAAACTGTTTTTT
TRBJ2-7	TRBV11-2	few	-	CASSLEGRRTYEQYF	TGTGCCAGCAGCTTAGAGGGTCGGCGGACCTACGAGCAGTACTTC
TRBJ2-7	TRBV4-1	-	-	CASSQDFNEQYF	TGCGCCAGCAGCCAAGATTTCAACGAGCAGTACTTC
TRBJ2-7	TRBV7-6	-	TRBD1	CASSPSRDRGTYEQYF	TGTGCCAGCAGTCCGTCCCGGGACAGGGGAACGTACGAGCAGTACTTC
TRBJ2-1	TRBV27	-	TRBD2	CASSLSTSGIHNEQFF	TGTGCCAGCAGTTTATCCACTAGCGGGATCCACAATGAGCAGTTCTTC
TRBJ2-1	TRBV27	-	TRBD1	CASSTGTGVYNEQFF	TGTGCCAGCAGTACCGGGACAGGGGTGTACAATGAGCAGTTCTTC
TRBJ2-7	TRBV7-9	-	-	CASSLELAGEQYF	TGTGCCAGCAGCTTAGAATTGGCGGGAGAGCAGTACTTC
TRBJ1-1	TRBV9	-	TRBD1	CASSVAGGVTEAFF	TGTGCCAGCAGCGTAGCAGGGGGGGTCACTGAAGCTTTCTTT
TRBJ2-1	TRBV27	-	TRBD2	CASSFGTSGREQFF	TGTGCCAGCAGTTTCGGGACTAGCGGGAGGGAGCAGTTCTTC
TRBJ2-7	TRBV7-2	-	-	CASSFLTGKPEQYF	TGTGCCAGCAGCTTTCTCACCGGGAAACCCGAGCAGTACTTC
TRBJ2-5	TRBV27	-	TRBD2	CASSFGTSGSKAQYF	TGTGCCAGCAGTTTCGGGACTAGCGGGAGTAAGGCCCAGTACTTC
TRBJ2-7	TRBV27	-	TRBD1	CASSRGVGQHFSYEQYF	TGTGCCAGCAGCCGAGGGGTGGGACAGCACTTCTCCTACGAGCAGTACTTC
TRBJ2-4	TRBV2	-	TRBD1	CASSDPTGGNIQYF	TGTGCCAGCAGTGACCCGACAGGGGGAAACATTCAGTACTTC
TRBJ1-2	TRBV6-6	-	-	CASSYPGPDGGYTF	TGTGCCAGCAGTTACCCTGGACCGGACGGCGGCTACACCTTC
TRBJ1-2	TRBV11-2	-	-	CASSWEQGWDGYTF	TGTGCCAGCAGCTGGGAACAGGGATGGGATGGCTACACCTTC
TRBJ1-2	TRBV5-1	-	-	CASSLLMGGANYGYTF	TGCGCCAGCAGCTTGCTTATGGGAGGTGCTAACTATGGCTACACCTTC
TRBJ2-4	TRBV6-5	-	-	CASSWRLGQNIQYF	TGTGCCAGCAGCTGGCGACTAGGACAAAACATTCAGTACTTC
TRBJ2-5	TRBV10-2	-	TRBD1	CASSGLGQGAGETQYF	TGCGCCAGCAGTGGGCTGGGACAGGGGGCAGGTGAGACCCAGTACTTC
TRBJ2-7	TRBV5-4	-	-	CASSPGPSDEQYF	TGTGCCAGCAGCCCTGGCCCCTCAGACGAGCAGTACTTC
TRBJ2-3	TRBV6-6	-	TRBD1	CASSNRGSTDTQYF	TGTGCCAGCAGTAACAGGGGAAGCACAGATACGCAGTATTTT
TRBJ1-1	TRBV10-1	-	TRBD1	CASSESAEGASEAFF	TGCGCCAGCAGTGAGTCCGCCGAGGGGGCTTCTGAAGCTTTCTTT
TRBJ1-2	TRBV15	-	-	CATSREPLQWDYGYTF	TGTGCCACCAGCAGAGAACCACTTCAGTGGGACTATGGCTACACCTTC
TRBJ1-1	TRBV5-1	-	-	CASSLVQGNTEAFF	TGCGCCAGCAGCTTGGTCCAGGGGAACACTGAAGCTTTCTTT
TRBJ2-7	TRBV4-1	-	-	CASSQDSFKSSYEQYF	TGCGCCAGCAGCCAAGACTCTTTTAAGAGCTCCTACGAGCAGTACTTC